The clone carrying this T cell receptor beta chain was recorded many times. These data belong to a study of T cells in Graves' hyperthyroidism and ophthalmopathy. Patients were aged 18 to 65, had disease duration under 2 months, and had newly diagnosed hyperthyroidism. Exclusion followed for patients with uncontrolled infection, other autoimmune disease, pregnancy or lactation. Using RNA transcripts as the source, TCR beta CDR3 regions were amplified. HTBI primers were employed in a first-round RT-PCR of the TCR CDR3. TCRdb fed the multiplex PCR reads into MiXCR, producing one record per CDR3 protein. The sample contains fewer than 110,000 distinct CDR3 sequences, 47% of which appear only once. The ends lost 10 bases at V and 1 base at J; junction bases unmatched: 8. The V gene's germline CDR1 is SGHNT and CDR2 YENEEA. CDR3 length: 14 amino acids.

This clonotype was sampled from a man aged 40-49 years with Graves' hyperthyroidism. This sequence joins TRBV11-3 and TRBJ2-5; 8 positions match TRBD2. Sequences were obtained from blood. The CDR3 sequence is CATATGGVQETQYF. The CDR3 DNA reads as TGTGCCACCGCCACGGGAGGGGTCCAAGAGACCCAGTACTTC. Full variable domain (remainder filled in from reference TRBV11-3 and TRBJ2-5): EAGVVQSPRYKIIEKKQPVAFWCNPISGHNTLYWYLQNLGQGPELLIRYENEEAVDDSQLPKDRFSAERLKGVDSTLKIQPAELGDSAVYLCATATGGVQETQYFGPGTRLLVL.